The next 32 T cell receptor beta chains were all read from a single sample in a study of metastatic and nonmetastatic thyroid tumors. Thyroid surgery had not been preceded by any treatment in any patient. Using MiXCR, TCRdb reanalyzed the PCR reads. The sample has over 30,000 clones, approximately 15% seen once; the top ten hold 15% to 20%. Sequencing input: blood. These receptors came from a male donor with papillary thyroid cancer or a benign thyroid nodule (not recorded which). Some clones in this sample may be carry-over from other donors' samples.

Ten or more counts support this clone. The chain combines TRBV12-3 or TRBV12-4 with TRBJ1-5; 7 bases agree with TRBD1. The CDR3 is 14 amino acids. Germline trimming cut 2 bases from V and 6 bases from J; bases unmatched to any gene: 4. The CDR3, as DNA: TGTGCCAGCAGTTTAAACAGGGGTGGTCAGCCCCAGCATTTT. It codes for CASSLNRGGQPQHF.

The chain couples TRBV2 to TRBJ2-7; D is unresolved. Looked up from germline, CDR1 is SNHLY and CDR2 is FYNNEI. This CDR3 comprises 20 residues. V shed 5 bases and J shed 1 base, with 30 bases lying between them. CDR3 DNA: TGTGCCAGCAGTAAAGGACCGAATGGAGTCTCAATTGTAAAATCCTACGAGCAGTACTTC. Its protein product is CASSKGPNGVSIVKSYEQYF.

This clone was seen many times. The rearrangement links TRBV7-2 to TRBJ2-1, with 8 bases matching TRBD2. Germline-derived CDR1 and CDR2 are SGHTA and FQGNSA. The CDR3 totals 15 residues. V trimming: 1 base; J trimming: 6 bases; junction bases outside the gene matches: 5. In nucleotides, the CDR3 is TGTGCCAGCAGCTTAGTGTGGACTAGCCCCAATGAGCAGTTCTTC. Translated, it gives CASSLVWTSPNEQFF.

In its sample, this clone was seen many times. CDR3 in DNA: TGTGCCACCAGCAGAGGGGGACAGGGCGATGAAAAACTGTTTTTT. The encoded protein is CATSRGGQGDEKLFF. This chain connects TRBV15 to TRBJ1-4, with 9 positions matching TRBD1. Germline values: CDR1 LNHNV, CDR2 YYDKDF (reference sequence). The CDR3 is 15 amino acids. Losses at the gene ends were 1 base for V and 6 bases for J; bases not matched to a gene: 3.

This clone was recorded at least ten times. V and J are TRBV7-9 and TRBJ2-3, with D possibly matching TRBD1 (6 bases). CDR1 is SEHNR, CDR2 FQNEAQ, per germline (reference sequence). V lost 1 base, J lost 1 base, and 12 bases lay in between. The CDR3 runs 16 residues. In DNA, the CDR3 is TGTGCCAGCAGCTTAGGTGTGGGACACCGCACAGATACGCAGTATTTT. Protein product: CASSLGVGHRTDTQYF.

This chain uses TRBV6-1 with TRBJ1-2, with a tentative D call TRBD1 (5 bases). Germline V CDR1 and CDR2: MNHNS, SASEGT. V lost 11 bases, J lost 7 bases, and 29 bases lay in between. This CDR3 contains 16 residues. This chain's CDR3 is CARGKVGLGTISGYTF. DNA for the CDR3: TGTGCCCGCGGAAAGGTTGGGTTGGGGACTATCTCTGGCTACACCTTC.

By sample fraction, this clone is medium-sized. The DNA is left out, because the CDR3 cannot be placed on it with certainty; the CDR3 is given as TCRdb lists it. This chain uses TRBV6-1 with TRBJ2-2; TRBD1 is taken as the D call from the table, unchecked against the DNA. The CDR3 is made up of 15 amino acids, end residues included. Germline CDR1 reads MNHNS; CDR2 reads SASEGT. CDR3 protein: CASSSSSGATGELFF.

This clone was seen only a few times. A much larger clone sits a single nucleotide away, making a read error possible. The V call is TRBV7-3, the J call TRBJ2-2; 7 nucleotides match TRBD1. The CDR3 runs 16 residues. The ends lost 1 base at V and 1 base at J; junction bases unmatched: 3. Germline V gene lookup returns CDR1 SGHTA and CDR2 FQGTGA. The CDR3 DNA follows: TGTGCCAGCAGCTTAAAGGGACAGATGAACACCGGGGAGCTGTTTTTT. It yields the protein CASSLKGQMNTGELFF.

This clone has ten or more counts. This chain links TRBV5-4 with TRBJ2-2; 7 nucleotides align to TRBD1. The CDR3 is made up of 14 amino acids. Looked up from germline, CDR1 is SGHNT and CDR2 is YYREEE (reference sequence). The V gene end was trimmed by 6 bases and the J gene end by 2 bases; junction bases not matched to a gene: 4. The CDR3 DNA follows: TGTGCCAGCAACCGGGACAGCAACACCGGGGAGCTGTTTTTT. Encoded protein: CASNRDSNTGELFF.

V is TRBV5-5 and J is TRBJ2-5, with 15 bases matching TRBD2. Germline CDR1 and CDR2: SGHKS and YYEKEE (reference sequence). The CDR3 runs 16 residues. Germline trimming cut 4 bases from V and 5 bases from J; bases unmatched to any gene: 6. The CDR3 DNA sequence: TGTGCCAGCAGCACGGGACTAGCGGGAGGAATCGAGACCCAGTACTTC. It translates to CASSTGLAGGIETQYF.

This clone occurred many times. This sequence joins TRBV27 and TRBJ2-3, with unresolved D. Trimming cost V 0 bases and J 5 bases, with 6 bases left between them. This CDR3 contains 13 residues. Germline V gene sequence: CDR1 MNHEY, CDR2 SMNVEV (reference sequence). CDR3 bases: TGTGCCAGCAGTTTATCTTCCAAAGATACGCAGTATTTT. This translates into CASSLSSKDTQYF.

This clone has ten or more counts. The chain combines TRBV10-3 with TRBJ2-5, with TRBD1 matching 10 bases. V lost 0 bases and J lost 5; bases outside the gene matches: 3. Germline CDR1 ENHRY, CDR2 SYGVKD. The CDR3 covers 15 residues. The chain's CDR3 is CAISESRTGGETQYF. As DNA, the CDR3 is TGTGCCATCAGTGAGTCGCGGACAGGGGGGGAGACCCAGTACTTC.

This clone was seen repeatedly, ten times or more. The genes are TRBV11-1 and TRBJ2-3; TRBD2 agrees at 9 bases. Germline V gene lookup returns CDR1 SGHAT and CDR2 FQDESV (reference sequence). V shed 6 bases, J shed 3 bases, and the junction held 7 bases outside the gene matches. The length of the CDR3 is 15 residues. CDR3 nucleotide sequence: TGTGCCAGCAGGGTGGCGGGAGGGCCGACAGATACGCAGTATTTT. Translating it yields CASRVAGGPTDTQYF.

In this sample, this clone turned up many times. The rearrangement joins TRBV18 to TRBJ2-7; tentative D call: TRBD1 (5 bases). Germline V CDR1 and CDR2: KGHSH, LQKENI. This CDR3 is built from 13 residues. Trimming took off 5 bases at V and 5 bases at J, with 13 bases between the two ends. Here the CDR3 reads CASSVQGSDEQYF. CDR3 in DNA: TGTGCCAGCTCAGTGCAGGGCTCGGACGAGCAGTACTTC.

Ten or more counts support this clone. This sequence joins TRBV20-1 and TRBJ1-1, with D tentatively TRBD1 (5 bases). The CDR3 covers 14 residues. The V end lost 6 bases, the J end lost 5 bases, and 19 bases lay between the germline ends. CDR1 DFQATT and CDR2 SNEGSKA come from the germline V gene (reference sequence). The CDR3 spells CSAKRDEGSTEAFF. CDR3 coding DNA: TGCAGTGCGAAGCGGGACGAGGGAAGTACTGAAGCTTTCTTT.

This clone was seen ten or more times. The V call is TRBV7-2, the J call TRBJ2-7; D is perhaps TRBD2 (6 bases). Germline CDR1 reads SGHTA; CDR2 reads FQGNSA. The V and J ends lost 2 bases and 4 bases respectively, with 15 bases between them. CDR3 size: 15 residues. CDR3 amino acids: CASSLNPTLAYEQYF. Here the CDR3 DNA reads TGTGCCAGCAGCTTAAACCCGACACTAGCATACGAGCAGTACTTC.

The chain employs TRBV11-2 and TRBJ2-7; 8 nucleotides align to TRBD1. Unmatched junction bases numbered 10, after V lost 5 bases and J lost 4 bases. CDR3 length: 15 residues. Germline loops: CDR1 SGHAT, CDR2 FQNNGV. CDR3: CASSPGQGSMYEQYF. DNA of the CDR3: TGTGCCAGCAGCCCCGGACAGGGAAGTATGTACGAGCAGTACTTC.

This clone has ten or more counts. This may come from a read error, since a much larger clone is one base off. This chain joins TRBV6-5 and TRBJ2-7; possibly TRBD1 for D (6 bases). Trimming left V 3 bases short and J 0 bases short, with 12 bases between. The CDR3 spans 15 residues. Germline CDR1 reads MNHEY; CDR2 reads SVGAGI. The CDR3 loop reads CASSYGTMSSYEQYF. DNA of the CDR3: TGTGCCAGCAGTTATGGGACAATGAGCTCCTACGAGCAGTACTTC.

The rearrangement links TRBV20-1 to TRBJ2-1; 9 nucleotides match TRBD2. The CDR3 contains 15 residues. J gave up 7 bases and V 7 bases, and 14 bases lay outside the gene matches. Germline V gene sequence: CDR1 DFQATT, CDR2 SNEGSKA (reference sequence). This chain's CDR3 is CSDRPPSGRRNEQFF. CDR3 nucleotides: TGCAGTGATCGACCTCCCAGCGGGAGGCGAAATGAGCAGTTCTTC.

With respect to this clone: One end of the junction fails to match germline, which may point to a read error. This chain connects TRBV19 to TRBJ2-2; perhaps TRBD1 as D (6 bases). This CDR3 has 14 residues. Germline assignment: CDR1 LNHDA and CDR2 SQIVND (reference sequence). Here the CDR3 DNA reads TGTGCCAGTAGTTTAACAGGGTGGACCGGGGAGCTTTTTTTT. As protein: CASSLTGWTGELFF.

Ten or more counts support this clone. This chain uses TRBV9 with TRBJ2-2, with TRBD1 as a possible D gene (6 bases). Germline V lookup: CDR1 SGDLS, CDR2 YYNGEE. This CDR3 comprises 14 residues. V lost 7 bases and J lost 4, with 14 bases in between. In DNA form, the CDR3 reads TGTGCCAGCGGCCACCTAGGGGGCACCGGGGAGCTGTTTTTT. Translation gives CASGHLGGTGELFF.

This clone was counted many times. The CDR3 loop reads CASSLGVTSGEEQFF. CDR3 nucleotides: TGTGCCAGCAGCTTAGGAGTCACTAGCGGGGAAGAGCAGTTCTTC. V gene TRBV7-3 combines with J gene TRBJ2-1; TRBD2 agrees at 10 bases. The ends lost 2 bases at V and 10 bases at J; junction bases unmatched: 8. The V gene's germline CDR1 is SGHTA and CDR2 FQGTGA. The CDR3 has 15 amino acids. Full variable domain (remainder filled in from reference TRBV7-3 and TRBJ2-1): GAGVSQTPSNKVTEKGKYVELRCDPISGHTALYWYRQSLGQGPEFLIYFQGTGAADDSGLPNDRFFAVRPEGSVSTLKIQRTERGDSAVYLCASSLGVTSGEEQFFGPGTRLTVL.

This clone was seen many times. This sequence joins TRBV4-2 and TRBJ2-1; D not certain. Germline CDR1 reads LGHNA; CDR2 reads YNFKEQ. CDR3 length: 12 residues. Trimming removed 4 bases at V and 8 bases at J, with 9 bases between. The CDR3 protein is CASSPTSDEQFF. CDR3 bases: TGTGCCAGCAGCCCGACGAGCGATGAGCAGTTCTTC.

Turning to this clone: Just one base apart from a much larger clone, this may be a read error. The CDR3 spells CASSGGLDNEQFF. In nucleotides, the CDR3 is TGCGCCAGCTCGGGGGGACTGGACAATGAGCAGTTCTTC. The chain joins TRBV10-2 to TRBJ2-1, with TRBD2 matching 7 bases. Looked up from germline, CDR1 is WSHSY and CDR2 is SAAADI. V shed 8 bases and J 5 bases; nucleotides not matched to a gene: 6. This CDR3 is 13 amino acids long.

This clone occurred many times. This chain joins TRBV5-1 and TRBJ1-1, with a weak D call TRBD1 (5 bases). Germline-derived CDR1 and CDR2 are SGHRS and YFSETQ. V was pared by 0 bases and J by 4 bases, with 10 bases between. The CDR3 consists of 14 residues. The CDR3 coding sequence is TGCGCCAGCAGCTTGGAGGGGTGGGGCACTGAAGCTTTCTTT. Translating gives CASSLEGWGTEAFF.

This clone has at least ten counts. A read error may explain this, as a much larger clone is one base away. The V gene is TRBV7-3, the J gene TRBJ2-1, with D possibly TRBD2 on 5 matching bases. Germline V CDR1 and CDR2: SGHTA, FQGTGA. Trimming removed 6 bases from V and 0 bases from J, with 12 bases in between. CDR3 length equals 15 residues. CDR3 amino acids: CASSLDSSSYNEQFF. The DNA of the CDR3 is TGTGCCAGCAGTCTGGACTCCAGCTCCTACAATGAGCAGTTCTTC.

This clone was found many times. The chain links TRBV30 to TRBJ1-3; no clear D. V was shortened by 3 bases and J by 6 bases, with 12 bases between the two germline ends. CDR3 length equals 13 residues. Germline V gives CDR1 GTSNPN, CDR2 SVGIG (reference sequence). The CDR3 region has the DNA TGTGCCTGGAGCCGGTACCCGACAAACACCATATATTTT. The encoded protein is CAWSRYPTNTIYF.

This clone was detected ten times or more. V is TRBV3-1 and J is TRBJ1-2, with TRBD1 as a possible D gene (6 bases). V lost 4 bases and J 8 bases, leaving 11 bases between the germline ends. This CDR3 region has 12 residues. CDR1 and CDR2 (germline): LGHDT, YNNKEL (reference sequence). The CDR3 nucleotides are TGTGCCAGCAGCCTAGGAGGGGGAGGCTACACCTTC. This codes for CASSLGGGGYTF.

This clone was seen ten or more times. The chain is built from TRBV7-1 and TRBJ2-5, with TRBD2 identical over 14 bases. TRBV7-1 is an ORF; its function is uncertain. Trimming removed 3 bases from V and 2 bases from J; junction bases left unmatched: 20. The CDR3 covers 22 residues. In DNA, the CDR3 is TGTGCCAGCAGCTCTCCTTTGCTAACCCCCGGGACTAGCGGGAGACAGCAAGAGACCCAGTACTTC. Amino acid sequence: CASSSPLLTPGTSGRQQETQYF.

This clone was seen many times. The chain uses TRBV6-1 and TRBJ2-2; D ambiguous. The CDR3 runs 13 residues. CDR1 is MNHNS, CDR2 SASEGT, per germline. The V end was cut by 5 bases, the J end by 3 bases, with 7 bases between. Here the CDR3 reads CASSSTYTGELFF. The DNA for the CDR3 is TGTGCCAGCAGTTCCACGTACACCGGGGAGCTGTTTTTT.

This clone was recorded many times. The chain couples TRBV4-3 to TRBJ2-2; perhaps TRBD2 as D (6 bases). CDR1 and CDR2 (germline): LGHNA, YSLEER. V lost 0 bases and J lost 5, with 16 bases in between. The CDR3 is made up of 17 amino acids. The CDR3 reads CASSQDGMGGQTGELFF. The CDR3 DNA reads TGCGCCAGCAGCCAAGATGGCATGGGAGGTCAAACCGGGGAGCTGTTTTTT.

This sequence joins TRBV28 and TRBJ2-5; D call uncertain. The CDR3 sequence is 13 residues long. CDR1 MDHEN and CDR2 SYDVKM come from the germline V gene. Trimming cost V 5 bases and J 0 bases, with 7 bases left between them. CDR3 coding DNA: TGTGCCAGCAGTGCGGCAGACCAAGAGACCCAGTACTTC. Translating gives CASSAADQETQYF.